This T cell receptor beta chain originates from a study of blood T cells in healthy people across ages. Study-level results: CMV status of donors was unknown, possibly confounding expanded clonotype changes.

CDR3 size: 17 residues. Trimming removed 4 bases from V and 1 base from J, with 17 bases in between. In germline, CDR1 is SGHKS, CDR2 YYEKEE (reference sequence). Using a J-beta primer mix together with a sample-barcoded 5' primer, a second PCR was run for roughly 6 to 11 cycles. TCRdb reanalysed the 5' RACE reads using MiXCR and keeps one entry per CDR3 protein. The sample consists of around 1,000,000 distinct CDR3 sequences, roughly a quarter of them appearing once. About this clonotype itself: Its target is not known.

Healthy Caucasian individuals from Russia aged about 6 to 90 were enrolled as donors. The sample also formed part of further work on T cells of mothers and their children. That report notes: From each mother came over 10 million TCR beta CDR3 reads, and from each child came roughly 2.9 million. No clones detected were persistent microchimeric T cell clones.

This sequence joins TRBV5-5 and TRBJ2-2; possibly TRBD1 or TRBD2 for D (5 bases each). This clonotype was obtained from a girl aged 2-10 years in good health. Sequencing was performed on blood. The chain's CDR3 is CASSLYPGTENTGELFF. The CDR3 coding sequence is TGTGCCAGCAGCCTATACCCCGGGACGGAGAACACCGGGGAGCTGTTTTTT.